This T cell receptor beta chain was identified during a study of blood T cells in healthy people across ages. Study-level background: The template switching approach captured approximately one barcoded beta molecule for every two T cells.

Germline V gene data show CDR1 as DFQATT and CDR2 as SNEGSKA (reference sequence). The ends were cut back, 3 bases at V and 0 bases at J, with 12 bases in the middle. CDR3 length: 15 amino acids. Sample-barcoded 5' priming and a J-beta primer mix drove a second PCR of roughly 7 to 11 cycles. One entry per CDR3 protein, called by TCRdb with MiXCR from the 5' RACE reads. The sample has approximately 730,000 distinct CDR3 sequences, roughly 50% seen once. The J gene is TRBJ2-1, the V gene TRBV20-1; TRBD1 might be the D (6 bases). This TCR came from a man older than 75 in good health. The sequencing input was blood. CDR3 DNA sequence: TGCAGTGCTAGGGGGGCGGCAAGCTCCTACAATGAGCAGTTCTTC. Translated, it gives CSARGAASSYNEQFF.